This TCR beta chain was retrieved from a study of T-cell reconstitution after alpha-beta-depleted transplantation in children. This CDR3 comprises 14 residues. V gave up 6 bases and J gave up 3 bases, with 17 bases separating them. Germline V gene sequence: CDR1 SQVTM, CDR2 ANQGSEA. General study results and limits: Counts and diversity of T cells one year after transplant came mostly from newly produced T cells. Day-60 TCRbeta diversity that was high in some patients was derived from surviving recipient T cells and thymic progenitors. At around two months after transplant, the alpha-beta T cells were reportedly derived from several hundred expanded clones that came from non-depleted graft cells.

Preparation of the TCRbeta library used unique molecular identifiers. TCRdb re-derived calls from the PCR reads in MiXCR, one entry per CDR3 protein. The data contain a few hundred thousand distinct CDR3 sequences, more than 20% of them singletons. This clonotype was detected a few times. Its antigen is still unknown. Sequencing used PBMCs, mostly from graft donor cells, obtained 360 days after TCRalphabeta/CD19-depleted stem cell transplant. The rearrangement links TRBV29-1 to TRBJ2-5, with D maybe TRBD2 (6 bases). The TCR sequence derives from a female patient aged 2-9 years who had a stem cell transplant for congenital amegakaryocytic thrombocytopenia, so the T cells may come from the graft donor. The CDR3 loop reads CSVGPGLHEETQYF. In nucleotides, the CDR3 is TGCAGCGTGGGCCCCGGACTACACGAAGAGACCCAGTACTTC.